This T cell receptor (beta chain) was recorded in a study of response to subunit inactivated influenza vaccine. Study outcomes and limitations: Few new T cells, the authors suggested, are recruited by each seasonal influenza vaccination.

This clonotype appeared a few times. Its target is not known. Each CDR3 protein is one row after TCRdb ran MiXCR on the RT-PCR reads. The table lists 550,000 to 650,000 distinct CDR3 sequences, 12% of them singletons. The CDR3 spans 17 residues. V lost 5 bases, J lost 3 bases, and 10 bases stayed unmatched. This chain joins TRBV12-3 or TRBV12-4 and TRBJ1-5, with TRBD1 identical over 10 bases. The source is a man over 45 who received an inactivated influenza vaccine. This specimen was PBMCs from blood, taken on the day of vaccination. CDR3 nucleotides: TGTGCCAGCAGTCGTACCGGGACAGGGGATTTCAATCAGCCCCAGCATTTT. Translated, it gives CASSRTGTGDFNQPQHF.